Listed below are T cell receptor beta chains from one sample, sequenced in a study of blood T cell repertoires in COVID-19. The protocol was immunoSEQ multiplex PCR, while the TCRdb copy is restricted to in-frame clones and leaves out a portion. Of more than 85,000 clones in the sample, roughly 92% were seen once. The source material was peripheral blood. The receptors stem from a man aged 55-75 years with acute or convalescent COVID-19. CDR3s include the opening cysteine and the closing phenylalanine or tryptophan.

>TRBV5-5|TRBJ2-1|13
CASRLRLGNEQFF
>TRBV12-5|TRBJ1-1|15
CASGFSGQGDTEAFF
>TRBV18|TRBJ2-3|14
CASSPGQGADTQYF
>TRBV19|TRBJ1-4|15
CASTSRGAVNEKLFF
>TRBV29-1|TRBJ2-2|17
CSVEDLNRETNTGELFF
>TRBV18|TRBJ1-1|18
CASSLTIARTGMDTEAFF
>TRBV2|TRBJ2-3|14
CASSGLAGADTQYF
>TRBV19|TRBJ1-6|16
CASSTIGQSYNSPLHF
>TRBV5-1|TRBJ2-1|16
CASSLAAASGSHEQFF
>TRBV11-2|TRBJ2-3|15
CASSPRGGSTDTQYF
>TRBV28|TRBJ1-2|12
CASSFRFYGYTF
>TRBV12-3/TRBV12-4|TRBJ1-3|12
CASTKEGNTIYF
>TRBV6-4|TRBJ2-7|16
CASRNRLAGIGSEQYF
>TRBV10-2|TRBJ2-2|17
CASSETGHLKSTGELFF
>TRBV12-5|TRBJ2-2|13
CASGLQAGRELFF
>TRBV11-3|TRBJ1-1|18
CASSLDLGTVGASTEAFF
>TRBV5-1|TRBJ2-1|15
CASSFAGLVVGEQFF
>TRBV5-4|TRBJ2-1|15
CASSSRDKPYNEQFF
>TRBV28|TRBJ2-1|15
CASSFPVAVDGGQFF
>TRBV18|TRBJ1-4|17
CASSPEQGLPTNEKLFF
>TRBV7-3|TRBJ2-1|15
CASSPSGFSYNEQFF
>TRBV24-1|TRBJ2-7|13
CATGTGGRNEQYF
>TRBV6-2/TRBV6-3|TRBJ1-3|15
CASSTGTGYGNTIYF
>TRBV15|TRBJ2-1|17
CATSRDESTGQYNEQFF
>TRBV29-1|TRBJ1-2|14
CSVTPNRDVGGYVF
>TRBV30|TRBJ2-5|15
CAYELAGLRIETQYF
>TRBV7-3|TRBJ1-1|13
CASSRDRGTEAFF
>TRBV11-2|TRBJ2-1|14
CASNRLDSYNEQFF
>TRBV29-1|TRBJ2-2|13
CSAGALATGELFF
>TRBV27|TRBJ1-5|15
CASRPGQYSNQPQHF
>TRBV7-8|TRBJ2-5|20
CASSVDTGGQSLAPQETQYF
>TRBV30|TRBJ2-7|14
CAWTPLGRAGEQYF
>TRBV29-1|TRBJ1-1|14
CSAVRGQGSTEAFF
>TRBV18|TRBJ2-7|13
CASSTSGGREQYF
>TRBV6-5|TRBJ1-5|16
CASSSRGDRENQPQHF
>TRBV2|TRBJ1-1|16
CASRGTGQGLNTEAFF
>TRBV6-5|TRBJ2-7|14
CASSSGQGAWEQYF
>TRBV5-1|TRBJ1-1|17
CASSIGDRVGFLTEAFF
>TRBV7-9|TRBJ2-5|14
CASSSGQGMETQYF
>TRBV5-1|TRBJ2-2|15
CASSSTSANTGELFF
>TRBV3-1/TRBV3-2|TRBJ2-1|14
CASSQDPLVNEQFF
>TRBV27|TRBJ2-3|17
CASSLSIGLAGTDTQYF
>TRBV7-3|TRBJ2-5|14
CASSPGAGGETQYF
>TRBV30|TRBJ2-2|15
CAWSRLAMNTGELFF
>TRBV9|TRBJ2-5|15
CASTSGLARGETQYF
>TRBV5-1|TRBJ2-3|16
CASSLQGTSGVDTQYF
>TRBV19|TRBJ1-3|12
CASSIPSGTIYF
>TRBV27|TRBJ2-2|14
CASSSQGRTGELFF